These 22 T cell receptor beta chains were sequenced from one sample in a study of identifying expanded T cells in peripheral blood. The table came from immunoSEQ multiplex PCR; TCRdb's copy has only in-frame clones and leaves some out. The data contain about 100,000 clones, approximately 88% of them singletons. The sequencing input was blood. All receptors come from a person aged 18-70 years in good health.

The chain links TRBV5-4 to TRBJ1-2, with D possibly TRBD1 on 5 matching bases. The CDR3 is 15 amino acids. Germline CDR1 reads SGHNT; CDR2 reads YYREEE (reference sequence). V was shortened by 0 bases and J by 8 bases, with 17 bases between the two germline ends. The CDR3: CASSLERQGYGGYTF. CDR3 sequence (DNA): TGTGCCAGCAGCTTGGAACGGCAGGGCTACGGCGGCTACACCTTC.

The count of this clone is one. The V gene is TRBV10-3, the J gene TRBJ2-7; TRBD2 is a possible D gene (5 bases). CDR1 and CDR2 from the germline V gene are ENHRY and SYGVKD. The V and J ends lost 4 bases and 7 bases respectively, with 14 bases between them. CDR3 length: 13 residues. In nucleotides, the CDR3 is TGTGCCATCAGTGGAAAGGGTAGCGTAGAGCAGTACTTC. The encoded protein is CAISGKGSVEQYF.

The chain joins TRBV12-5 to TRBJ1-3; D is ambiguous. Per the germline V gene, CDR1 is LGHNT and CDR2 is FRNRAP. The CDR3 totals 14 residues. Trimming cost V 2 bases and J 2 bases, with 7 bases left between them. The CDR3 nucleotides are TGTGCTAGTGGTTTGTGGCAGACTGGAAACACCATATATTTT. Residues: CASGLWQTGNTIYF.

The V call is TRBV7-3, the J call TRBJ2-7, with TRBD1 identical over 7 bases. The CDR3 spans 14 residues. Germline V gene lookup returns CDR1 SGHTA and CDR2 FQGTGA. V lost 5 bases, J lost 1 base, and 5 bases stayed unmatched. CDR3 amino acids: CASSPGQPSYEQYF. CDR3 DNA sequence: TGTGCCAGCAGCCCGGGACAGCCATCCTACGAGCAGTACTTC.

The V gene is TRBV30, the J gene TRBJ2-1, with TRBD2 identical over 11 bases. The CDR3 totals 15 residues. CDR1 is GTSNPN and CDR2 is SVGIG in the germline V gene (reference sequence). V was pared by 0 bases and J by 5 bases, with 3 bases of the junction left unmatched. The CDR3 coding sequence is TGTGCCTGGAGTGTAGGTAGCGGGGGGGACAATGAGCAGTTCTTC. Translated: CAWSVGSGGDNEQFF. Together with reference TRBV30 and TRBJ2-1, the CDR3 gives the full variable domain: SQTIHQWPATLVQPVGSPLSLECTVEGTSNPNLYWYRQAAGRGLQLLFYSVGIGQISSEVPQNLSASRPQDRQFILSSKKLLLSDSGFYLCAWSVGSGGDNEQFFGPGTRLTVL.

The chain has TRBV27 and TRBJ2-5, with D perhaps TRBD1 or TRBD2 (5 bases each). This CDR3 is 16 amino acids long. The germline V gene encodes CDR1 MNHEY and CDR2 SMNVEV (reference sequence). The germline V and J ends were trimmed by 2 bases and 1 base, with 14 bases remaining between them. Here the CDR3 DNA reads TGTGCCAGCAGTTTACTAGGTGGGGGAAGCCAAGAGACCCAGTACTTC. It translates to CASSLLGGGSQETQYF.

This clone was seen once. The V and J genes are TRBV7-2 and TRBJ2-7, with D unclear. CDR1 is SGHTA, CDR2 FQGNSA, per germline. V lost 4 bases and J lost 3, with 4 bases in between. The CDR3 has 11 amino acids. CDR3: CASSYIYEQYF. For the CDR3, the DNA is TGTGCCAGCAGCTACATCTACGAGCAGTACTTC. The whole variable domain, filled in from reference TRBV7-2 and TRBJ2-7, reads GAGVSQSPSNKVTEKGKDVELRCDPISGHTALYWYRQSLGQGLEFLIYFQGNSAPDKSGLPSDRFSAERTGGSVSTLTIQRTQQEDSAVYLCASSYIYEQYFGPGTRLTVT.

This chain links TRBV4-3 with TRBJ1-5; D not resolved. Germline V gene data show CDR1 as LGHNA and CDR2 as YSLEER. This CDR3 spans 14 amino acids. Trimming left V 0 bases short and J 5 bases short, with 8 bases between. CDR3 sequence reads: CASSQDYSHQPQHF. The CDR3 nucleotides read TGCGCCAGCAGCCAAGATTACTCCCATCAGCCCCAGCATTTT.

Only a few counts were recorded for this clone. This sequence joins TRBV2 and TRBJ1-1, with D tentatively TRBD1 (5 bases). CDR3 length equals 13 residues. V lost 6 bases and J 4 bases, leaving 12 bases between the germline ends. Per the germline V gene, CDR1 is SNHLY and CDR2 is FYNNEI. CDR3: CASRFRGGTEAFF. The CDR3 DNA sequence: TGTGCCAGCAGATTTAGGGGAGGCACTGAAGCTTTCTTT.

The table lists this clone with a count of one. V usage is TRBV19 and J usage is TRBJ1-2; 9 nucleotides line up with TRBD1. The germline V gene has CDR1 LNHDA and CDR2 SQIVND (reference sequence). CDR3 length equals 17 residues. J was trimmed by 6 bases and V by 0 bases; bases with no gene match: 11. CDR3 DNA: TGTGCCAGTAGTATAGACTTACAGGGGGCGAAAATTAATGGCTACACCTTC. The encoded protein is CASSIDLQGAKINGYTF.

The chain joins TRBV18 to TRBJ1-3; D is uncertain. This CDR3 has 15 amino acids. Germline loops: CDR1 KGHSH, CDR2 LQKENI. Trimming took 5 bases from V and 1 from J, leaving 12 bases between them. CDR3: CASSTSTGSGNTIYF. CDR3 DNA sequence: TGTGCCAGCTCAACCTCGACGGGGTCTGGAAACACCATATATTTT.

The DNA of the CDR3 is TGTGCCAGCAGCTTAGATCCCTCAGGGCATGGCTACACCTTC. Protein product: CASSLDPSGHGYTF. This chain joins TRBV11-3 and TRBJ1-2; D is perhaps TRBD1 (5 bases). The CDR3 is 14 residues long. V lost 0 bases, J lost 6 bases, and 11 bases lay in between. Per the germline V gene, CDR1 is SGHNT and CDR2 is YENEEA.

This clone was counted between two and nine times. V is TRBV19 and J is TRBJ1-1; D ambiguous. CDR1 is LNHDA, CDR2 SQIVND, per germline (reference sequence). The CDR3 spans 11 residues. V lost 6 bases and J 1 base, leaving 3 bases between the germline ends. The CDR3 reads CASSKNTEAFF. The CDR3 DNA sequence: TGTGCCAGTAGCAAGAACACTGAAGCTTTCTTT.

This rearrangement joins TRBV19 to TRBJ2-4; TRBD1 matches 7 bases. CDR3 length: 14 residues. Trimming at V came to 3 bases and at J to 6 bases, leaving 5 bases not matched to a gene. Germline CDR1 reads LNHDA; CDR2 reads SQIVND (reference sequence). The CDR3 bases are TGTGCCAGTAGTATGAGGACAGGCGCAAACATTCAGTACTTC. This codes for CASSMRTGANIQYF.

This clone was seen just once. The V and J genes are TRBV6-1 and TRBJ2-3, with 9 bases that match TRBD1. Per the germline V gene, CDR1 is MNHNS and CDR2 is SASEGT. V lost 5 bases to trimming and J lost 2 bases; unmatched junction nucleotides: 5. The CDR3 sequence is 15 residues long. CDR3 sequence: CASSRTGGFTDTQYF. As DNA, the CDR3 is TGTGCCAGCAGTCGCACAGGGGGCTTCACAGATACGCAGTATTTT.

The chain combines TRBV5-4 with TRBJ1-3; D possibly corresponds to TRBD1 (5 bases). The CDR3 sequence is 14 residues long. V was clipped by 5 bases and J by 2 bases, with 11 bases between them. The germline CDR1 and CDR2 sequences are SGHNT and YYREEE (reference sequence). The CDR3 protein is CASSRDLTGNTIYF. CDR3 sequence (DNA): TGTGCCAGCAGTCGGGACCTTACTGGAAACACCATATATTTT.

The chain recombines TRBV6-1 with TRBJ2-3, with TRBD2 as a possible D gene (6 bases). CDR1 and CDR2 from the germline V gene are MNHNS and SASEGT. The length of the CDR3 is 15 residues. V lost 7 bases and J 9 bases, leaving 23 bases between the germline ends. The CDR3 DNA reads TGTGCCAGCAAAACTGAGGGGTCCGGGGGTAAGACGCAGTATTTT. It yields the protein CASKTEGSGGKTQYF.

In this sample, this clone turned up once. This rearrangement joins TRBV5-1 to TRBJ1-4; 7 nucleotides line up with TRBD1. Trimming at V came to 5 bases and at J to 5 bases, leaving 6 bases not matched to a gene. CDR3 size: 14 residues. CDR1 is SGHRS, CDR2 YFSETQ, per germline. CDR3 region: CASSQTGANEKLFF. CDR3 DNA: TGCGCCAGCAGTCAAACAGGGGCCAATGAAAAACTGTTTTTT.

CDR3 sequence: CASSLARARVGGSYNSPLHF. The DNA for the CDR3 is TGTGCCAGCAGTTTGGCCCGGGCCCGGGTGGGGGGCTCCTATAATTCACCCCTCCACTTT. The chain is built from TRBV27 and TRBJ1-6; D is perhaps TRBD1 (5 bases). CDR3 size: 20 residues. Germline CDR1 is MNHEY and CDR2 is SMNVEV (reference sequence). Trimming took 3 bases from V and 0 from J, leaving 21 bases between them.

The V and J genes are TRBV7-2 and TRBJ2-1, with D unresolved. The V and J ends lost 3 bases and 5 bases respectively, with 8 bases between them. The CDR3 contains 13 residues. Germline CDR1 is SGHTA and CDR2 is FQGNSA. The CDR3 loop is CASSLDRNNEQFF. The CDR3 nucleotides read TGTGCCAGCAGCTTGGACCGTAACAATGAGCAGTTCTTC.

This clone was seen a single time. The chain couples TRBV7-9 to TRBJ1-2; TRBD1 matches 10 bases. V shed 3 bases and J 0 bases; nucleotides not matched to a gene: 10. The CDR3 covers 18 residues. Per the germline V gene, CDR1 is SEHNR and CDR2 is FQNEAQ (reference sequence). The DNA of the CDR3 is TGTGCCAGCAGCTTTTATAAAGGGGGGACAGGGGCTAACTATGGCTACACCTTC. As protein: CASSFYKGGTGANYGYTF.

This CDR3 reads CASSRPTGGSEAFF. The CDR3 nucleotides are TGTGCCAGCAGCCGCCCGACAGGGGGATCTGAAGCTTTCTTT. The rearrangement uses TRBV6-6 and TRBJ1-1; 9 nucleotides agree with TRBD1. V lost 6 bases, J lost 6 bases, and 8 bases stayed unmatched. Germline lookup yields CDR1 MNHNY and CDR2 SVGAGI (reference sequence). This CDR3 is 14 amino acids long.